Shown below are 21 T cell receptor beta chains from a single sample sequenced in a study of patients and donors after allogeneic stem cell transplantation. One entry per CDR3 protein, called by TCRdb with MiXCR from the RT-PCR reads. Among 800,000 to 1,000,000 distinct CDR3 sequences listed, 15% to 20% were seen once. Sample: blood, either unsorted or a sorted T cell fraction (not recorded which). The receptors derive from a human donor who was either an allogeneic HSCT recipient or a stem cell or donor lymphocyte infusion donor (not recorded which). It is not recorded whose cells these are; they may come from a transplant donor.

This chain uses TRBV20-1 with TRBJ1-1; D unresolved. Trimming pared 8 bases from V and 1 base from J, leaving 14 bases between. The CDR3 is 13 residues long. Germline values: CDR1 DFQATT, CDR2 SNEGSKA (reference sequence). The CDR3 nucleotides read TGCAGTTCAGCCTCGCGGGGGAACACTGAAGCTTTCTTT. Translating gives CSSASRGNTEAFF.

The chain joins TRBV24-1 to TRBJ2-2; TRBD2 matches at 10 bases. This CDR3 has 17 amino acids. Germline V lookup: CDR1 KGHDR, CDR2 SFDVKD. The V and J ends lost 5 bases and 0 bases, in that order; junction bases with no gene match: 5. The chain's CDR3 is CATSGVAGGPNTGELFF. CDR3 in DNA: TGTGCCACCAGTGGGGTAGCGGGAGGCCCGAACACCGGGGAGCTGTTTTTT.

Many counts were recorded for this clonotype. The CDR3 region has the DNA TGCGCCAGCAGCTTGGGGTCTGGACAAGAGACCCAGTACTTC. Translated, it gives CASSLGSGQETQYF. The V and J genes are TRBV5-1 and TRBJ2-5; D not certain. Trimming left V 0 bases short and J 2 bases short, with 8 bases between. Per germline, CDR1 SGHRS and CDR2 YFSETQ. The CDR3 runs to 14 residues.

The V call is TRBV5-4, the J call TRBJ2-2; D unresolved. V lost 6 bases, J lost 1 base, and 10 bases lay in between. Germline CDR1 and CDR2: SGHNT and YYREEE (reference sequence). The CDR3 loop spans 14 amino acids. The CDR3 loop is CASNVGLNTGELFF. Written as DNA, the CDR3 is TGTGCCAGCAATGTGGGGTTGAACACCGGGGAGCTGTTTTTT.

This chain uses TRBV29-1 with TRBJ1-5, with 7 bases aligning to TRBD1. The CDR3 sequence is 14 residues long. Germline V gives CDR1 SQVTM, CDR2 ANQGSEA. V was clipped by 5 bases and J by 5 bases; unmatched bases: 9. CDR3: CSVRTGLSDQPQHF. For the CDR3, the DNA is TGCAGCGTTAGGACAGGTCTTAGTGATCAGCCCCAGCATTTT.

Ten or more counts support this clonotype. This rearrangement joins TRBV12-5 to TRBJ2-5, with a weak D call TRBD2 (6 bases). CDR1 LGHNT and CDR2 FRNRAP come from the germline V gene. V lost 3 bases and J lost 2, with 13 bases in between. The CDR3 runs to 15 residues. DNA of the CDR3: TGTGCTAGTGGTTTAGGGGACGGAGGGCAAGAGACCCAGTACTTC. This translates into CASGLGDGGQETQYF.

The V gene is TRBV21-1, the J gene TRBJ2-5; TRBD1 is the table's D call, not checked against the DNA. TRBV21-1 corresponds to a pseudogene. The CDR3 totals 17 residues. The CDR3 loop is CASSKDQDRQGRETQYF. The CDR3 region has the DNA TGTGCCAGCAGCAAGGACCAGGACCGACAGGGGCGAGAGACCCAGTACTTC.

This clonotype was recorded many times. The V call is TRBV10-3, the J call TRBJ2-2; 13 bases are shared with TRBD2. CDR1 is ENHRY and CDR2 is SYGVKD in the germline V gene. The V and J ends lost 7 bases and 0 bases, in that order; junction bases with no gene match: 8. The CDR3 is 18 residues long. The DNA for the CDR3 is TGTGCCATCACCTCGCCGGGACTAGCGGGGACGAACACCGGGGAGCTGTTTTTT. This encodes CAITSPGLAGTNTGELFF.

This clonotype was picked up a small number of times. The chain joins TRBV6-2 or TRBV6-3 to TRBJ2-5; 8 bases map to TRBD1. The CDR3 has 14 residues. CDR1 is MNHEY and CDR2 is SVGEGT in the germline V gene. V shed 2 bases, J shed 5 bases, and the junction held 4 bases outside the gene matches. CDR3 nucleotide sequence: TGTGCCAGCAGTTACCCAGGGGGCGCGGAGACCCAGTACTTC. Its translation: CASSYPGGAETQYF.

Concerning this clonotype: Likely a read error: the CDR3 ends without its conserved phenylalanine or tryptophan. The chain is built from TRBV14 and TRBJ2-1; D is uncertain. The CDR3 sequence is 16 residues long. Trimming cost V 3 bases and J 8 bases, with 20 bases left between them. Per the germline V gene, CDR1 is SGHDN and CDR2 is FVKESK. The CDR3, as DNA: TGTGCCAGCAGCCAGGTGTTCCCTGGAACAAGGGATGAGCAGTTCTCC. This sequence encodes CASSQVFPGTRDEQFS.

This clonotype has just a few counts. J is TRBJ2-1 and V is TRBV6-2 or TRBV6-3; D might be TRBD1 (7 bases). V lost 7 bases to trimming and J lost 0 bases, with 16 bases between them. Germline V CDR1 and CDR2: MNHEY, SVGEGT. This CDR3 is built from 16 residues. The chain's CDR3 is CASKHGGGASYNEQFF. In DNA form, the CDR3 reads TGTGCCAGCAAACACGGAGGGGGCGCCTCCTACAATGAGCAGTTCTTC.

The genes are TRBV12-3 or TRBV12-4 and TRBJ2-4; 8 nucleotides agree with TRBD1. This CDR3 is 16 amino acids long. V gave up 6 bases and J gave up 1 base; unmatched junction bases: 8. The chain's CDR3 is CASSRQGNWAKNIQYF. CDR3 DNA sequence: TGTGCCAGCAGCAGACAGGGGAATTGGGCCAAAAACATTCAGTACTTC.

The rearrangement joins TRBV3-1 to TRBJ2-7; D gene ambiguous. V shed 9 bases and J shed 3 bases, with 15 bases lying between them. This CDR3 spans 13 amino acids. Germline-derived CDR1 and CDR2 are LGHDT and YNNKEL (reference sequence). This CDR3 is CASSNPPLYEQYF. CDR3 DNA: TGTGCCAGTTCGAACCCACCACTCTACGAGCAGTACTTC.

This clonotype has a handful of counts. The chain carries TRBV7-2 and TRBJ1-1, with unresolved D. CDR1 is SGHTA and CDR2 is FQGNSA in the germline V gene. With 7 bases removed from V and 3 bases from J, the gap between germline ends came to 12 bases. This CDR3 region has 13 residues. CDR3: CASTPRQYTEAFF. For the CDR3, the DNA is TGTGCCAGCACGCCCCGCCAGTACACTGAAGCTTTCTTT.

This clonotype was seen ten or more times. This sequence joins TRBV20-1 and TRBJ1-2; 8 nucleotides line up with TRBD1. The CDR3 is made up of 16 amino acids. Germline trimming cut 0 bases from V and 2 bases from J; bases unmatched to any gene: 8. The V gene's germline CDR1 is DFQATT and CDR2 SNEGSKA (reference sequence). The CDR3 nucleotides are TGCAGTGCTAGAGAGACGGTCCGGGACAGGAACTATGGCTACACCTTC. Encoded protein: CSARETVRDRNYGYTF.

V and J are TRBV7-3 and TRBJ2-1, with TRBD1 matching 7 bases. This CDR3 is 15 amino acids long. J gave up 5 bases and V 4 bases, and 8 bases lay outside the gene matches. The germline V gene has CDR1 SGHTA and CDR2 FQGTGA. This CDR3 reads CASSSRGTVNNEQFF. CDR3 nucleotides: TGTGCCAGCAGCTCTAGGGGGACAGTCAACAATGAGCAGTTCTTC.

The table lists this clonotype with many counts. This chain joins TRBV12-3 or TRBV12-4 and TRBJ1-6; D may be TRBD1 (5 bases). V was clipped by 4 bases and J by 9 bases, with 13 bases between them. This CDR3 contains 14 residues. The chain's CDR3 is CASSWGGRVSPLHF. As DNA, the CDR3 is TGTGCCAGCAGTTGGGGGGGGAGGGTTTCACCCCTCCACTTT.

The chain is built from TRBV12-3 or TRBV12-4 and TRBJ1-2; perhaps TRBD1 as D (5 bases). CDR3 length equals 14 residues. V was trimmed by 2 bases and J by 2 bases, leaving 9 bases between them. The DNA of the CDR3 is TGTGCCAGCAGTTTAAACGCAGGGAACTATGGCTACACCTTC. Translating it yields CASSLNAGNYGYTF.

The chain joins TRBV18 to TRBJ2-7; perhaps D is TRBD1 or TRBD2 (6 bases each). The CDR3 loop spans 13 amino acids. V dropped 4 bases and J dropped 6 bases, with 13 bases sitting between them. The V gene's germline CDR1 is KGHSH and CDR2 LQKENI. CDR3 sequence: CASSQGGAGEQYF. CDR3 DNA sequence: TGTGCCAGCTCACAGGGGGGTGCCGGCGAGCAGTACTTC.

This clonotype showed up just a few times. The chain recombines TRBV10-3 with TRBJ2-1; 11 bases are a match to TRBD2. The CDR3 extends over 16 amino acids. The V segment lost 3 bases and the J segment 10 bases; nucleotides outside the gene matches: 11. From germline, CDR1 is ENHRY and CDR2 SYGVKD. The CDR3 loop reads CAISDLTSGTAGEQFF. In DNA, the CDR3 is TGTGCCATCAGTGACCTGACTAGCGGGACAGCGGGGGAGCAGTTCTTC.

This clonotype has a count of ten or more. CDR3 in amino acids: CSVTDRGLGETQYF. In DNA form, the CDR3 reads TGCAGCGTGACCGACAGGGGGTTAGGAGAGACCCAGTACTTC. This rearrangement joins TRBV29-1 to TRBJ2-5; TRBD1 aligns across 9 bases. After removal of 6 bases from V and 4 bases from J, the junction contained 9 bases not matched to a gene. Germline assignment: CDR1 SQVTM and CDR2 ANQGSEA. This CDR3 has 14 amino acids.